Listed below are T cell receptor beta chains from one sample, sequenced in a study of blood T cell repertoires in COVID-19. Here immunoSEQ multiplex PCR was the method, and the copy in TCRdb shows in-frame clones only, minus some. The sample has 60,000 to 85,000 clones; approximately 86% are singletons. Sequenced: peripheral blood. The source of these receptors is a human donor in a cohort sampled during active COVID-19. Both conserved end residues are part of each CDR3. The D gene is left open where the match is weak. Rows give clone size only sometimes, using once, few, many, or a class for an expanded clone.

abundance	d_gene	v_gene	j_gene	CDR3nt	CDR3aa
NA	TRBD2	TRBV18	TRBJ2-5	TGTGCCAGCTCACCGTTTAGCGGGGGGCGGACGTACCAAGAGACCCAGTACTTC	CASSPFSGGRTYQETQYF
NA	NA	TRBV7-9	TRBJ2-1	TGTGCCAGCAGCTTCCAGGAATATTCTGAGCAGTTCTTC	CASSFQEYSEQFF
NA	TRBD1	TRBV6-6	TRBJ1-4	TGTGCCAGCAGGCGACAGGGGGAGGAAAAACTGTTTTTT	CASRRQGEEKLFF
NA	TRBD1	TRBV7-2	TRBJ1-2	TGTGCCAGCGCCCGACAGGGAGACTATGGCTACACCTTC	CASARQGDYGYTF
NA	NA	TRBV6-5	TRBJ2-4	TGTGCCAGCAGTTACGGGGCAGCTAAAAACATTCAGTACTTC	CASSYGAAKNIQYF
NA	TRBD2	TRBV5-1	TRBJ2-3	TGCGCCAGCAGCTTGCGTCGAGCGGGGGGCCATGCTAGGGGCACAGATACGCAGTATTTT	CASSLRRAGGHARGTDTQYF
NA	TRBD1	TRBV5-6	TRBJ2-7	TGTGCCAGCAGCTTAGGACAGGGCTCCTACGAGCAGTACTTC	CASSLGQGSYEQYF
NA	NA	TRBV19	TRBJ2-1	TGTGCCAGTAGTATTTCCTATTACAATGAGCAGTTCTTC	CASSISYYNEQFF
NA	TRBD1	TRBV6-5	TRBJ1-2	TGTGCCAGCAGTTCACAGGGGGGAGCTGGCGGCTACACCTTC	CASSSQGGAGGYTF
NA	NA	TRBV3-1/TRBV3-2	TRBJ2-3	TGTGCCAGCGGTAGCAGGGTGATCGATACGCAGTATTTT	CASGSRVIDTQYF
NA	NA	TRBV14	TRBJ2-3	TGTGCCAGCAGCCAAGATTCACGAGTCGGAGAAGGCACAGATACGCAGTATTTT	CASSQDSRVGEGTDTQYF
NA	TRBD2	TRBV9	TRBJ2-3	TGTGCCAGCAGCGTAGGACGGGGAGGGGCGGATACGCAGTATTTT	CASSVGRGGADTQYF
NA	TRBD1	TRBV5-5	TRBJ2-5	TGTGCCAGCAGATTCCGGGACAGCCAAGAGACCCAGTACTTC	CASRFRDSQETQYF
NA	TRBD2	TRBV5-1	TRBJ2-3	TGCGCCAGCAGCTCATCGACTAGCGGGGGGCAGAGACGGCAGTATTTT	CASSSSTSGGQRRQYF
NA	NA	TRBV3-1/TRBV3-2	TRBJ2-3	TGTGCCAGCAGGCCGAGGGGGTCCACAGATACGCAGTATTTT	CASRPRGSTDTQYF
NA	TRBD2	TRBV19	TRBJ2-3	TGTGCCAGTAGCCCCCCGGTAGCGGGGGGGCCGTCGGATACGCAGTATTTT	CASSPPVAGGPSDTQYF
NA	TRBD1	TRBV7-9	TRBJ2-7	TGTGCCAGCAGCTTCTCGGACAGGGTAAACTACGAGCAGTACTTC	CASSFSDRVNYEQYF
NA	NA	TRBV7-3	TRBJ2-1	TGTGCCAGCAGCGTAAGCAGGGGCTCCTACAATGAGCAGTTCTTC	CASSVSRGSYNEQFF
NA	TRBD1	TRBV5-3	TRBJ2-1	TGTGCCAGAAGTTGGGGACAGAGGCCGTTCTTC	CARSWGQRPFF
once	TRBD1	TRBV6-1	TRBJ2-2	TGTGCCAGCAGTGACCTGCCTCCGGGACAGGGGGCGTCCGGGGAGCTGTTTTTT	CASSDLPPGQGASGELFF
NA	TRBD2	TRBV2	TRBJ2-5	TGTGCCAGCAGTGAAGGGACTAGCGGGGGGGCCTGGGAGACCCAGTACTTC	CASSEGTSGGAWETQYF
NA	NA	TRBV18	TRBJ1-4	TGTGCCAGCTCACCATCGGCAGGGCGCAATGAAAAACTGTTTTTT	CASSPSAGRNEKLFF
NA	NA	TRBV7-6	TRBJ2-3	TGTGCCAGCAGCTTAGCGGGGGGAAGCACAGATACGCAGTATTTT	CASSLAGGSTDTQYF
NA	NA	TRBV7-3	TRBJ1-1	TGTGCCAGCAGGGGCAGTAACACTGAAGCTTTCTTT	CASRGSNTEAFF
NA	TRBD1	TRBV6-6	TRBJ2-7	TGTGCCAGCAGACCCGGGACAGGGAGCTCCTACGAGCAGTACTTC	CASRPGTGSSYEQYF
NA	NA	TRBV6-5	TRBJ1-2	TGTGCCAGCACCAATGCCGGGGGGTACGGCTACACCTTC	CASTNAGGYGYTF
NA	TRBD1	TRBV5-1	TRBJ2-1	TGCGCCAGCAGCTTCGCGGGACAGGCCGTCAATGAGCAGTTCTTC	CASSFAGQAVNEQFF
NA	NA	TRBV2	TRBJ1-5	TGTGCCAGCAGCGCGACAGGCGATAGCAATCAGCCCCAGCATTTT	CASSATGDSNQPQHF
NA	NA	TRBV18	TRBJ1-1	TGTGCCAGCTCACCAAGGATTCTCTCCGGGGGCACTGAAGCTTTCTTT	CASSPRILSGGTEAFF
NA	NA	TRBV10-1	TRBJ2-3	TGCGCCAGCAGTGCCGCGGGACGGCTGAGCACAGATACGCAGTATTTT	CASSAAGRLSTDTQYF
NA	TRBD1	TRBV7-9	TRBJ2-5	TGTGCCAGCAGATCAGGGGGCGCGGAGACCCAGTACTTC	CASRSGGAETQYF
NA	NA	TRBV11-2	TRBJ2-5	TGTGCCAGCAGCTTAGGAGCGGGAGAGACCCAGTACTTC	CASSLGAGETQYF
NA	NA	TRBV7-9	TRBJ1-1	TGTGCCAGCAGCTTTGGGGCAGTGAACACTGAAGCTTTCTTT	CASSFGAVNTEAFF
NA	NA	TRBV30	TRBJ2-7	TGTGCCTGGAGTCCCAATAGCCCTTACGAGCAGTACTTC	CAWSPNSPYEQYF
NA	TRBD1	TRBV4-1	TRBJ1-6	TGCGCCAGCAGCCCCCTGAAGGGACAGCCTAATTCACCCCTCCACTTT	CASSPLKGQPNSPLHF
NA	NA	TRBV6-5	TRBJ1-3	TGTGCCAGCACCCGGGGGGGATTTGGAAACACCATATATTTT	CASTRGGFGNTIYF
NA	TRBD2	TRBV20-1	TRBJ2-2	TGCAGTGCTAGTCGACTAGCGGGGGCATCCACCGGGGAGCTGTTTTTT	CSASRLAGASTGELFF
NA	TRBD2	TRBV10-2	TRBJ2-2	TGCGCCAGCAGTAGGTCTAGCGGGGGATCGGGCGGGGAGCTGTTTTTT	CASSRSSGGSGGELFF
NA	TRBD2	TRBV29-1	TRBJ2-1	TGCAGCGCCCCGAGCGGGGGGGTTTACAATGAGCAGTTCTTC	CSAPSGGVYNEQFF
NA	TRBD1	TRBV18	TRBJ1-1	TGTGCCAGCTCACCAAGCCCTACAGGACAGAACAGGGGGAGGAACACTGAAGCTTTCTTT	CASSPSPTGQNRGRNTEAFF
NA	TRBD2	TRBV11-2	TRBJ2-1	TGTGCCAGCAGCTCCTCAGCGGGGGGGGAGCAGTTCTTC	CASSSSAGGEQFF
NA	NA	TRBV25-1	TRBJ1-2	TGTGCCAGCAGCCTGGACAGTTCTAACTATGGCTACACCTTC	CASSLDSSNYGYTF
NA	NA	TRBV19	TRBJ1-6	TGTGCCAGTAGTATAGGTGTTGCGGATTCACCCCTCCACTTT	CASSIGVADSPLHF
NA	TRBD1	TRBV7-2	TRBJ2-5	TGTGCCAGCAGCTTGCGCACAGGGGGAGGAGAGACCCAGTACTTC	CASSLRTGGGETQYF
NA	NA	TRBV18	TRBJ2-7	TGTGCCAGCTCACCACGGATGCAAGGGGCAGGGGTCGAGGAGCAGTACTTC	CASSPRMQGAGVEEQYF
NA	TRBD1	TRBV3-1/TRBV3-2	TRBJ1-2	TGTGCCAGCAGCTCCACGGGACAGGGGGCCGGTGGCTACACCTTC	CASSSTGQGAGGYTF
NA	TRBD1	TRBV7-2	TRBJ1-1	TGTGCCAGCAGCTTAGGACAGGGGACTGAAGCTTTCTTT	CASSLGQGTEAFF
NA	TRBD1	TRBV6-5	TRBJ1-6	TGTGCCAGCAGTTACTCGACAGGGGGGATTAATTCACCCCTCCACTTT	CASSYSTGGINSPLHF
NA	NA	TRBV10-3	TRBJ1-2	TGTGCCATCAGGGGGGACTCCTCTAACTATGGCTACACCTTC	CAIRGDSSNYGYTF
NA	NA	TRBV19	TRBJ1-5	TGTGCCAGTAGTCTCACTCCGTATAGCAATCAGCCCCAGCATTTT	CASSLTPYSNQPQHF
NA	NA	TRBV4-3	TRBJ1-1	TGCGCCAGCAGCCCCCCCCAGATGGGGGCGAACACTGAAGCTTTCTTT	CASSPPQMGANTEAFF
once	NA	TRBV28	TRBJ2-3	TGTGCCAGCAGTTCAAAAAATACGCAGTATTTT	CASSSKNTQYF